The clone carrying this T cell receptor (beta chain) has a handful of counts. In the authors' methods: Estimates of nucleated cell counts were drawn from the amplification of reference gene primers. Sequencing was performed with immunoSEQ multiplex PCR; in TCRdb, only in-frame clones are kept and a portion is missing. The V and J calls and clone size are taken from that table; D and trimming were inferred from the DNA. The table shows about 150,000 clones, with under 90% occurring only once. This sample was taken from a study of blood T cell repertoires in COVID-19. Study background: Whether acute or convalescent, the COVID-19 samples came from the United States, Italy and Spain. PBMCs, B-cell-depleted T cells, or T cells provided the cDNA or gDNA that made up the material.

Specimen: peripheral blood. The TCR sequence derives from a human donor in a cohort sampled during active COVID-19.

The CDR3 DNA reads as TGTGCCAGCAGCCAAGTTAGCGAATGGCAGAGGTTCCTGGGGGCCTCCTACAATGAGCAGTTCTTC. Protein: CASSQVSEWQRFLGASYNEQFF. This chain joins TRBV14 and TRBJ2-1, with D possibly TRBD1 on 6 matching bases. The CDR3 is 22 residues long. Germline V gene sequence: CDR1 SGHDN, CDR2 FVKESK. Trimming cost V 1 base and J 0 bases, with 28 bases left between them.